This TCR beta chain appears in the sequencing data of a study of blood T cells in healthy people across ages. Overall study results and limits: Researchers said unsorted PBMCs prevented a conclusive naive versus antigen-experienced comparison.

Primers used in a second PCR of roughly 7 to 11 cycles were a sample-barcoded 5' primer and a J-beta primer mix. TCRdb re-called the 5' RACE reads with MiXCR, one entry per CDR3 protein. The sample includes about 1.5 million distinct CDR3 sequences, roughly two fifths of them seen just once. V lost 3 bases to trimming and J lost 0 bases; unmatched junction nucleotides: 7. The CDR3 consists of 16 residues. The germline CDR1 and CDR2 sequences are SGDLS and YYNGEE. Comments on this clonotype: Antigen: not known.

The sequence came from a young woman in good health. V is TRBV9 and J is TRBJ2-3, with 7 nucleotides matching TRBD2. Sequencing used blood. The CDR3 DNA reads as TGTGCCAGCAGCGACGCTAGCGGAACTAGCACAGATACGCAGTATTTT. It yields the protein CASSDASGTSTDTQYF.